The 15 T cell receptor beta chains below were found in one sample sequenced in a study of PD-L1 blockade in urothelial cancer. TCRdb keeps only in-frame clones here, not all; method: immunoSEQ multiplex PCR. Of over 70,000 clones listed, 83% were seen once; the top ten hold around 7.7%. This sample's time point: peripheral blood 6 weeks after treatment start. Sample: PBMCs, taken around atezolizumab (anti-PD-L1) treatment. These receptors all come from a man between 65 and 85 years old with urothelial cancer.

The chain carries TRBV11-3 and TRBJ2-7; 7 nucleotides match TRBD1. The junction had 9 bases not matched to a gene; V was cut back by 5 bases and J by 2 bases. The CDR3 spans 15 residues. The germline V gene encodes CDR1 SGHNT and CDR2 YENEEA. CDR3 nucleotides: TGTGCCAGCAGCGCTTCGGGACAGAATACCTACGAGCAGTACTTC. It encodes CASSASGQNTYEQYF.

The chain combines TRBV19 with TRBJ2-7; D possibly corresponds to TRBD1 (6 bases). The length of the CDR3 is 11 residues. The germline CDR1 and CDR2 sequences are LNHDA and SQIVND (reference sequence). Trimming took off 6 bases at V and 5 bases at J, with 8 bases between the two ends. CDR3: CASSSGDEQYF. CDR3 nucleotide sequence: TGTGCCAGTAGCTCAGGGGACGAGCAGTACTTC.

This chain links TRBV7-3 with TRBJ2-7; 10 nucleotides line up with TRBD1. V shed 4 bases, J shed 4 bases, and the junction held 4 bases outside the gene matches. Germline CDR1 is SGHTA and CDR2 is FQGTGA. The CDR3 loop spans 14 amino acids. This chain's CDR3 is CASSSRQGAYEQYF. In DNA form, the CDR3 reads TGTGCCAGCAGCTCGCGACAGGGGGCATACGAGCAGTACTTC.

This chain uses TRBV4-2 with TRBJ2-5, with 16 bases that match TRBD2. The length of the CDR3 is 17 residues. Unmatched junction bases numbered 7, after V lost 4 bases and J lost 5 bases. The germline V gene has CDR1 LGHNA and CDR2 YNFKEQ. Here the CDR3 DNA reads TGTGCCAGCAGCCCTCCGGGACTAGCGGGGGGGGGTGAGACCCAGTACTTC. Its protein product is CASSPPGLAGGGETQYF.

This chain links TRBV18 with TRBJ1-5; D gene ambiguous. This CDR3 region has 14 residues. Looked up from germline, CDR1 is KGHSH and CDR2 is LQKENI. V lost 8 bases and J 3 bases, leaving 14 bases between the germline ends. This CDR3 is CASPSSGYNQPQHF. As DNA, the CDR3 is TGTGCCAGCCCATCGTCGGGGTACAATCAGCCCCAGCATTTT.

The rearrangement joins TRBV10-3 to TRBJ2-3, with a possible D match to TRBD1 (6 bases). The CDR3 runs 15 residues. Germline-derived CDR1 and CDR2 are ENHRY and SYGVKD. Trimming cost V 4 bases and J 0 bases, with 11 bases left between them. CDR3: CAISGTVSSTDTQYF. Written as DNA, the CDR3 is TGTGCCATCAGTGGGACAGTGAGTAGCACAGATACGCAGTATTTT.

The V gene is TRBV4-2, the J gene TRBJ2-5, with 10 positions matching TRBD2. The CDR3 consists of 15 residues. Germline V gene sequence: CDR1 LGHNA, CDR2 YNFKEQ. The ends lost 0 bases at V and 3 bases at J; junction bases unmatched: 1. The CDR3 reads CASSQDGLAEETQYF. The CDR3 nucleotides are TGTGCCAGCAGCCAAGATGGACTAGCGGAAGAGACCCAGTACTTC.

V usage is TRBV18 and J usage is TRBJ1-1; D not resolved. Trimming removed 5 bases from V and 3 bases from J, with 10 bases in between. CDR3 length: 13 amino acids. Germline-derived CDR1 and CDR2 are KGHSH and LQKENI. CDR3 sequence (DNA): TGTGCCAGCTCAATGGCGGAATACACTGAAGCTTTCTTT. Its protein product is CASSMAEYTEAFF. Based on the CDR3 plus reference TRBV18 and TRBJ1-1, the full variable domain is NAGVMQNPRHLVRRRGQEARLRCSPMKGHSHVYWYRQLPEEGLKFMVYLQKENIIDESGMPKERFSAEFPKEGPSILRIQQVVRGDSAAYFCASSMAEYTEAFFGQGTRLTVV.

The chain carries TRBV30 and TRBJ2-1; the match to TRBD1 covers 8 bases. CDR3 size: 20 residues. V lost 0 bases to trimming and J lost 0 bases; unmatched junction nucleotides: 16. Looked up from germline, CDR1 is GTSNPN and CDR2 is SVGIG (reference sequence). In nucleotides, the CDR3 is TGTGCCTGGAGTGTACGGGGCAGGGGGCCTAACCTTCCCTCCTACAATGAGCAGTTCTTC. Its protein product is CAWSVRGRGPNLPSYNEQFF.

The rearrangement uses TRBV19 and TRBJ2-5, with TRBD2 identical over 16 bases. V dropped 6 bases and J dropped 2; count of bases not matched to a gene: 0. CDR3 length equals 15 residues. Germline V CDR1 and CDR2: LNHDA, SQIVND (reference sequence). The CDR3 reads CASRGLAGGQETQYF. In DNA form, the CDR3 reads TGTGCCAGTAGGGGACTAGCGGGAGGGCAAGAGACCCAGTACTTC.

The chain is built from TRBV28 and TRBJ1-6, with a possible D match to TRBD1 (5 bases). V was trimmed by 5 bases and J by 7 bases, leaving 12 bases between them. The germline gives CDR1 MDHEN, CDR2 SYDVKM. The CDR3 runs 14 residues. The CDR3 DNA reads TGTGCCAGCAGTCCCGGGGGGGGGAATTCACCCCTCCACTTT. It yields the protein CASSPGGGNSPLHF.

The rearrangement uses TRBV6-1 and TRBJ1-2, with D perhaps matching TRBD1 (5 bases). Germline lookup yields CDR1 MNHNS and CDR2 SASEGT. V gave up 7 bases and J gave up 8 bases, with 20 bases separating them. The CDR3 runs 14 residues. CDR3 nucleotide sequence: TGTGCCAGCATTCTCCCGTGGAGGGGCATGGGCTACACCTTC. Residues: CASILPWRGMGYTF.

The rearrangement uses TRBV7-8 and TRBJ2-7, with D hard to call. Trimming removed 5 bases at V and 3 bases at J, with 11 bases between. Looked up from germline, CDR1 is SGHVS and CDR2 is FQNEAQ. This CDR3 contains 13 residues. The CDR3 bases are TGTGCCAGCAGCCGAACAAGTAACTACGAGCAGTACTTC. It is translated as CASSRTSNYEQYF.

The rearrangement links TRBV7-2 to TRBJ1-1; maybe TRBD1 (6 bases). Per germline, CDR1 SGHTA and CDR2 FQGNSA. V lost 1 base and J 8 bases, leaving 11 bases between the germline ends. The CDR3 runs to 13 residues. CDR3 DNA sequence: TGTGCCAGCAGCTTAGTTTCCAGGGGCGAAGCTTTCTTT. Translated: CASSLVSRGEAFF.

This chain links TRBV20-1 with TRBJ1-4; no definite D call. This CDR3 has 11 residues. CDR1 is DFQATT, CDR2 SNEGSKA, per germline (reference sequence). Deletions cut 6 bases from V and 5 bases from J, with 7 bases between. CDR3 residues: CSAILNEKLFF. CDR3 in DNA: TGCAGTGCAATCCTAAATGAAAAACTGTTTTTT.